The clone carrying this T cell receptor beta chain was picked up one time. Original data processing: Reference gene primer amplification gave estimated nucleated cell counts. Generated by immunoSEQ multiplex PCR, the TCRdb table keeps only in-frame clones and is missing some. Clone size and V and J calls were adopted from that table, with D and trimming inferred from the DNA. The table records around 380,000 clones, around 87% of them present only once. This sample is drawn from a study of blood T cell repertoires in COVID-19. The junction had 4 bases not matched to a gene; V was cut back by 2 bases and J by 0 bases. The CDR3 is 15 amino acids. The germline gives CDR1 SGHKS, CDR2 YYEKEE (reference sequence). Everyone who took part was roughly 18 to 89 years old, and they came from 24 US areas.

V usage is TRBV5-5 and J usage is TRBJ1-1; 7 bases agree with TRBD1. The sequencing input was PBMCs or T cells enriched from blood (not recorded which). This clonotype was obtained from a man between 25 and 39 years old who had recovered from COVID-19. CDR3 sequence reads: CASSLPGTVNTEAFF. CDR3 nucleotides: TGTGCCAGCAGCTTACCCGGGACAGTGAACACTGAAGCTTTCTTT.